This record covers a single T cell receptor beta chain. This sample is part of a study of blood T cell repertoires in COVID-19. Looking at the study overall: Sources were T cells, B-cell-depleted T cells, or PBMCs; the material itself was cDNA or gDNA.

Clones were read by immunoSEQ multiplex PCR, and TCRdb kept only the in-frame ones, dropping some. The sample carries 350,000 to 450,000 clones, roughly nine tenths recorded once. CDR1 and CDR2 from the germline V gene are LGHDT and YNNKEL (reference sequence). The V segment lost 3 bases and the J segment 9 bases; nucleotides outside the gene matches: 10. The CDR3 is made up of 15 amino acids. The chain recombines TRBV3-1 (or the pseudogene TRBV3-2) with TRBJ2-1; 8 bases map to TRBD2. Input material: PBMCs or T cells enriched from blood (not recorded which). This clonotype originated in a woman in her 30s who had recovered from COVID-19. The CDR3 DNA reads as TGTGCCAGCAGCCACCACGGGGGGGGGTCTAGTGAGCAGTTCTTC. It yields the protein CASSHHGGGSSEQFF.